Each of the 19 T cell receptor beta chains below was sequenced from the same sample in a study of shared clonotypes between healthy human individuals (dated by TCRdb to 2020 to 2021). The library was produced with the immunoSEQ multiplex PCR assay. Not all clones reach the TCRdb copy of this immuneACCESS table, which keeps in-frame sequences only. Checked studies attribute under half of the gap to unresolved V genes and leave the rest unexplained. This sample holds approximately 2,300,000 clones; around 93% were observed only once. Around 0.38% of the sample comes from the top ten. Material: naive CD4+ T cells from PBMCs. This specimen's cell subset or site label, per the study, means: CD45RA+ positively selected. Receptors originate from a young man in good health. Some clones in this sample may be carry-over from other donors' samples.

This clone came up once. J is TRBJ1-2 and V is TRBV7-2; no clear D gene. Germline V lookup: CDR1 SGHTA, CDR2 FQGNSA. V lost 1 base and J lost 0, with 9 bases in between. This CDR3 contains 15 residues. The DNA for the CDR3 is TGTGCCAGCAGCTTAGGGCAAAAAGCTAACTATGGCTACACCTTC. It specifies CASSLGQKANYGYTF. Based on the CDR3 plus reference TRBV7-2 and TRBJ1-2, the full variable domain is GAGVSQSPSNKVTEKGKDVELRCDPISGHTALYWYRQSLGQGLEFLIYFQGNSAPDKSGLPSDRFSAERTGGSVSTLTIQRTQQEDSAVYLCASSLGQKANYGYTFGSGTRLTVV.

The sample holds one count of this clone. As DNA, the CDR3 is TGTGCCAGCTCACCACCACGGGGGACGGGGGTAATTGGGTATGAGCAGTTCTTC. It specifies CASSPPRGTGVIGYEQFF. The chain combines TRBV18 with TRBJ2-1, with D maybe TRBD2 (6 bases). Germline-derived CDR1 and CDR2 are KGHSH and LQKENI. This CDR3 region has 18 residues. The V and J ends lost 0 bases and 8 bases respectively, with 23 bases between them.

The CDR3 loop reads CARSIRDSCSSYEQYF. CDR3 bases: TGTGCCAGAAGCATACGGGACAGCTGCTCCTCCTACGAGCAGTACTTC. The V gene is TRBV5-3, the J gene TRBJ2-7; 7 bases are a match to TRBD1. TRBV5-3 is filed as an ORF, its function uncertain. V was clipped by 4 bases and J by 0 bases; unmatched bases: 10. This CDR3 region has 16 residues.

The genes are TRBV5-4 and TRBJ1-1, with TRBD1 as a possible D gene (5 bases). Germline V lookup: CDR1 SGHNT, CDR2 YYREEE (reference sequence). There are 14 residues in the CDR3. The ends were cut back, 0 bases at V and 3 bases at J, with 9 bases in the middle. Written as DNA, the CDR3 is TGTGCCAGCAGCTTGGGGGGCACGGACACTGAAGCTTTCTTT. Residues: CASSLGGTDTEAFF.

As to this clone: Other DNA sequences in this specimen translate into the identical CDR3. The rearrangement uses TRBV27 and TRBJ2-7; TRBD1 agrees at 10 bases. The CDR3 covers 14 residues. The germline V gene has CDR1 MNHEY and CDR2 SMNVEV (reference sequence). V trimming: 5 bases; J trimming: 3 bases; junction bases outside the gene matches: 4. The DNA for the CDR3 is TGTGCCAGCAGTCCGTGGACAGGGGGCTACGAGCAGTACTTC. Translated, it gives CASSPWTGGYEQYF.

The chain employs TRBV6-1 and TRBJ2-5; TRBD2 aligns across 7 bases. V shed 3 bases and J 2 bases; nucleotides not matched to a gene: 9. The CDR3 is 16 residues long. The V gene's germline CDR1 is MNHNS and CDR2 SASEGT. CDR3 sequence reads: CASSDVLAVRQETQYF. Here the CDR3 DNA reads TGTGCCAGCAGTGATGTTCTAGCGGTCAGACAAGAGACCCAGTACTTC.

This rearrangement joins TRBV19 to TRBJ1-1; D is unclear. Trimming removed 3 bases at V and 0 bases at J, with 8 bases between. CDR1 is LNHDA and CDR2 is SQIVND in the germline V gene (reference sequence). The CDR3 is 14 residues long. The DNA for the CDR3 is TGTGCCAGTAGTATCCTGTTTATGAACACTGAAGCTTTCTTT. The encoded protein is CASSILFMNTEAFF.

V and J are TRBV4-3 and TRBJ2-7, with TRBD2 matching over 11 bases. Germline values: CDR1 LGHNA, CDR2 YSLEER. V dropped 1 base and J dropped 7; count of bases not matched to a gene: 12. The CDR3 totals 17 residues. The CDR3 coding sequence is TGCGCCAGCAGCCAAGTATTGGCTAGCGGGGGGTTGGGGGAGCAGTACTTC. Translating gives CASSQVLASGGLGEQYF.

The rearrangement joins TRBV2 to TRBJ2-2; D assignment may be TRBD1 or TRBD2 (6 bases each). The length of the CDR3 is 14 residues. Germline V lookup: CDR1 SNHLY, CDR2 FYNNEI. V lost 6 bases, J lost 5 bases, and 13 bases lay in between. CDR3: CASRLGGGTGELFF. The DNA for the CDR3 is TGTGCCAGCAGACTAGGGGGAGGTACCGGGGAGCTGTTTTTT.

CDR3 sequence (DNA): TGTGCCAGCAGTTTAGGTTCCTGGACTAGCGTTTACAATGAGCAGTTCTTC. This translates into CASSLGSWTSVYNEQFF. This chain links TRBV27 with TRBJ2-1, with 9 bases matching TRBD2. V dropped 2 bases and J dropped 4; count of bases not matched to a gene: 9. In germline, CDR1 is MNHEY, CDR2 SMNVEV (reference sequence). There are 17 residues in the CDR3.

CDR3 bases: TGTGCCAGCAGTGAATATGCCCAGGTGGGGCTGTTTTTT. Protein sequence: CASSEYAQVGLFF. The V and J genes are TRBV2 and TRBJ2-2; no definite D call. In germline, CDR1 is SNHLY, CDR2 FYNNEI. V was trimmed by 2 bases and J by 13 bases, leaving 14 bases between them. The CDR3 has 13 residues. Complete variable domain (other parts from reference TRBV2 and TRBJ2-2): EPEVTQTPSHQVTQMGQEVILRCVPISNHLYFYWYRQILGQKVEFLVSFYNNEISEKSEIFDDQFSVERPDGSNFTLKIRSTKLEDSAMYFCASSEYAQVGLFFGEGSRLTVL.

This clone was counted only a few times. The rearrangement joins TRBV27 to TRBJ2-2; 7 bases map to TRBD1. The length of the CDR3 is 15 residues. J was trimmed by 2 bases and V by 4 bases; bases with no gene match: 4. The V gene's germline CDR1 is MNHEY and CDR2 SMNVEV (reference sequence). Written as DNA, the CDR3 is TGTGCCAGCAGTTCGTACAGGGGAAACACCGGGGAGCTGTTTTTT. Its translation is CASSSYRGNTGELFF.

Notes on this clone: Other DNA sequences of this sample code for an identical CDR3. The chain recombines TRBV5-1 with TRBJ2-1, with D possibly matching TRBD1 (6 bases). The CDR3 contains 13 residues. Trimming left V 2 bases short and J 5 bases short, with 8 bases between. Germline CDR1 is SGHRS and CDR2 is YFSETQ. CDR3 DNA: TGCGCCAGCAGCTTTGGGGACAACAATGAGCAGTTCTTC. This encodes CASSFGDNNEQFF.

The V call is TRBV4-2, the J call TRBJ2-7, with TRBD2 as a possible D gene (5 bases). Germline V gene sequence: CDR1 LGHNA, CDR2 YNFKEQ. The CDR3 is 14 amino acids. Trimming cost V 4 bases and J 0 bases, with 10 bases left between them. The CDR3 region is CASSPRESSYEQYF. For the CDR3, the DNA is TGTGCCAGCAGCCCTAGGGAGAGCTCCTACGAGCAGTACTTC.

V gene TRBV29-1 combines with J gene TRBJ1-2; 8 nucleotides line up with TRBD1. The V gene's germline CDR1 is SQVTM and CDR2 ANQGSEA. The CDR3 runs to 15 residues. With 0 bases clipped from V and 7 bases from J, the junction kept 10 bases outside the gene matches. The CDR3 DNA is TGCAGCGTTGAAGATGCGTCAGGGGGCTACTCTGGCTACACCTTC. Protein sequence: CSVEDASGGYSGYTF.

The chain is built from TRBV19 and TRBJ2-2, with D possibly matching TRBD2 (6 bases). Trimming shortened V by 4 bases and J by 5 bases, and 17 bases separated the two germline ends. Germline V gives CDR1 LNHDA, CDR2 SQIVND (reference sequence). The CDR3 extends over 16 amino acids. The CDR3 DNA follows: TGTGCCAGTAGTAAAACTACGGGAGCCTCGACCGGGGAGCTGTTTTTT. The encoded protein is CASSKTTGASTGELFF. Full variable domain (missing parts from reference TRBV19 and TRBJ2-2): DGGITQSPKYLFRKEGQNVTLSCEQNLNHDAMYWYRQDPGQGLRLIYYSQIVNDFQKGDIAEGYSVSREKKESFPLTVTSAQKNPTAFYLCASSKTTGASTGELFFGEGSRLTVL.

The chain recombines TRBV28 with TRBJ2-3; D unresolved. This CDR3 has 13 amino acids. Trimming cost V 4 bases and J 4 bases, with 9 bases left between them. Germline CDR1 and CDR2: MDHEN and SYDVKM. CDR3 amino acids: CASSSGVPDTQYF. The CDR3 DNA is TGTGCCAGCAGTTCAGGCGTACCAGATACGCAGTATTTT.

This chain joins TRBV29-1 and TRBJ2-2; 10 bases match TRBD2. Unmatched junction bases numbered 8, after V lost 6 bases and J lost 4 bases. This CDR3 comprises 15 residues. Germline assignment: CDR1 SQVTM and CDR2 ANQGSEA. As DNA, the CDR3 is TGCAGCGTCCCCGGGACTAGCGCTGTCACCGGGGAGCTGTTTTTT. Amino acids: CSVPGTSAVTGELFF.

V gene TRBV7-2 combines with J gene TRBJ2-2; D is tentatively TRBD1 or TRBD2 (5 bases each). The length of the CDR3 is 12 residues. V lost 6 bases and J 14 bases, leaving 16 bases between the germline ends. Germline CDR1 reads SGHTA; CDR2 reads FQGNSA. CDR3 DNA: TGTGCCAGCAGATCCCGTTGGGGACCCCTGTTTTTT. This gives the protein CASRSRWGPLFF.